This T cell receptor (beta chain) derives from a study of shared clonotypes between healthy human individuals. The wider study: Each donor had three CD4 naive, three CD4 memory, two CD8 naive and one CD8 memory plate.

Data came from immunoSEQ multiplex PCR; TCRdb stores just in-frame clones and leaves some out. This sample has about 230,000 clones, with 60% to 80% found just once. The authors divided CD4+ cells into CD45RA+ naive and CD45RA-negative memory subsets. The CDR3 totals 13 residues. Between the trimmed V and J ends, which lost 1 base and 3 bases, there was a span of 7 bases. Germline V gene sequence: CDR1 SGHAT, CDR2 FQNNGV. The source of this sequence is a man younger than 40 in good health. V gene TRBV11-2 combines with J gene TRBJ2-7; D is unclear. Sequences were obtained from memory CD4+ T cells sorted from blood. Subset denoted: CD45RA-negative fraction. CDR3 sequence reads: CASSLGPGYEQYF. The CDR3 DNA reads TGTGCCAGCAGCTTAGGGCCTGGCTACGAGCAGTACTTC.